This T cell receptor beta chain is drawn from a study of shared clonotypes between healthy human individuals. General study results and limits: Shared clonotypes across all four donors exceeded non-shared ones in generation probability.

Produced via immunoSEQ multiplex PCR; TCRdb's table is partial and in-frame only. The sample lists some 1 million clones; approximately 72% were seen once. V gave up 0 bases and J gave up 8 bases, with 19 bases separating them. This CDR3 comprises 16 residues. CDR1 and CDR2 from the germline V gene are LGHNA and YSLEER. Concerning this clone: Its antigen is still unknown.

V usage is TRBV4-3 and J usage is TRBJ1-2, with a possible D match to TRBD1 (6 bases). The sample taken for sequencing was memory CD4+ T cells sorted from blood. Subset defined: CD45RA-negative fraction. This TCR was sampled from a man aged 18 to 30 in good health. The CDR3 sequence: CASSQDLQGSRGGYTF. The CDR3 region has the DNA TGCGCCAGCAGCCAAGACTTACAGGGCTCTCGGGGGGGCTACACCTTC.